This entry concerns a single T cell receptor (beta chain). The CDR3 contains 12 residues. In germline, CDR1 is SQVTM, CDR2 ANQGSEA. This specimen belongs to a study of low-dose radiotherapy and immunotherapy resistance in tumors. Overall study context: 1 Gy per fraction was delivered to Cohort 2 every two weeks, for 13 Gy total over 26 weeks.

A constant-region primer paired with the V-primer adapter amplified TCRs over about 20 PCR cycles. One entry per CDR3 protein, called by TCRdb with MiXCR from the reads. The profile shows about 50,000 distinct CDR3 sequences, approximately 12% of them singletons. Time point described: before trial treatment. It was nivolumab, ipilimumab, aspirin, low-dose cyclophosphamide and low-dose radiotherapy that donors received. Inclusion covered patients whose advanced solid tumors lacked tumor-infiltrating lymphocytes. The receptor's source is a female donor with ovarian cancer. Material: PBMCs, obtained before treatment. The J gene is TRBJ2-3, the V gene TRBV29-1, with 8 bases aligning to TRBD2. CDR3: CRCGGQGDTQYF. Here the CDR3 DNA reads TGCAGGTGCGGGGGGCAAGGAGATACGCAGTATTTT.